This T cell receptor (beta chain) was recorded in a study of vaccination and CD4 T cells after COVID-19. CDR1 is SGHRS, CDR2 YFSETQ, per germline. V shed 3 bases, J shed 5 bases, and the junction held 7 bases outside the gene matches. The CDR3 has 15 residues. On this clonotype: Its antigen is unidentified.

Treatment defined: 10-day PBMC culture with coronavirus spike peptide pools or control peptides (ViraFEST assay). At the Johns Hopkins FTIC core, DNA taken from cultured CD4+ T cells was sequenced by way of the Oncomine TCR Beta short-read assay. One entry per CDR3 protein results from TCRdb running MiXCR on the PCR reads. Of about 20,000 distinct CDR3 sequences in the sample, roughly 23% were seen once. The specimen was cultured CD4+ T cells from blood. The origin of this receptor is a human donor with COVID-19. The rearrangement links TRBV5-1 to TRBJ2-7, with 11 bases identical to TRBD2. The DNA for the CDR3 is TGCGCCAGCAGCTCCTTAGCGGGGGGGGTTAACGAGCAGTACTTC. Encoded protein: CASSSLAGGVNEQYF.